This TCR beta chain stems from a study of OX40 agonist ivuxolimab in advanced cancers. About the study: A mean age of 60 years, range about 20 to 85, was recorded, and 82.7% were male. Study-level results: With doses of 0.1 to 3.0 mg/kg, CD4+ and CD8+ blood T cells had undergone clonal expansion by week 6.

A remark on this clone: Antigen: not known.

Blood sampling took place at baseline, cycle 4 day 1, and cycle 7 day 1. The data were produced by immunoSEQ multiplex PCR, yet TCRdb's version contains in-frame clones alone and is incomplete. This repertoire shows 60,000 to 80,000 clones, around 83% found once; its top ten account for about 1.7%. Germline V gene sequence: CDR1 SNHLY, CDR2 FYNNEI. The CDR3 is made up of 12 amino acids. The ends were cut back, 3 bases at V and 9 bases at J, with 6 bases in the middle. The TCR comes from an adult with an advanced solid tumor such as melanoma, head and neck, liver or kidney cancer. Sequences were derived from CD4+ or CD8+ T cells sorted from blood, sampled in a trial of the OX40 agonist ivuxolimab. The chain joins TRBV2 to TRBJ1-6, with D uncertain. The CDR3 sequence: CASSDEGSPLHF. DNA of the CDR3: TGTGCCAGCAGTGACGAAGGTTCACCCCTCCACTTT.